This TCR beta chain was documented in a study of cytomegalovirus exposure and HLA in healthy donors. Whole-study findings and limits: Researchers reported in a later analysis that a missense DCLRE1C variant was tied to TCR beta V- and J-gene trimming. Associated with cytomegalovirus, according to the listing, were 170 or so TCR beta chains. Accurate HLA-A and HLA-B prediction from TCR beta sequences was reported for most subjects.

This PCR relied on a set of 60 Vbeta primers and 13 Jbeta primers. Some clones are missing from TCRdb's copy, which holds only in-frame ones; the method was immunoSEQ multiplex PCR. This table has 35,000 to 45,000 clones, 81% appearing once. Germline CDR1 and CDR2: MNHEY and SVGAGI. The CDR3 consists of 15 residues. The J segment lost 7 bases and the V segment lost 5 bases, leaving 9 bases of the junction unmatched. As concerns this clone: Its antigen is not known.

The specimen sequenced was PBMCs. This TCR came from a woman between 40 and 50 years old in good health and CMV-seronegative. The chain employs TRBV6-5 and TRBJ2-2; 8 nucleotides align to TRBD1. The CDR3: CASSAGTGGSGELFF. The CDR3 DNA sequence: TGTGCCAGCAGTGCCGGGACAGGTGGTAGCGGGGAGCTGTTTTTT.